A selection of T cell receptor beta chains follows, all from one sample in a study of T cells in Graves' hyperthyroidism and ophthalmopathy. TCRdb reprocessed the multiplex PCR reads with MiXCR, giving one entry per CDR3 protein. The table has about 180,000 distinct CDR3 sequences, over 15% seen once. Sequenced material: blood. Source of these receptors: a woman aged 50 to 60 with Graves' hyperthyroidism. The CDR3 runs from the conserved cysteine through the conserved F or W. D genes are given only for firm matches. A row's size may be missing; if present it is once, few, many or a size class.

clone size	D gene	V gene	J gene	CDR3 protein	CDR3 DNA
-	-	TRBV28	TRBJ1-3	CASSLVSSGNTIYF	TGTGCCAGCAGTTTAGTGAGCTCTGGAAACACCATATATTTT
-	-	TRBV6-5	TRBJ1-2	CASSYVGGANYGYTF	TGTGCCAGCAGTTACGTCGGGGGTGCGAACTATGGCTACACCTTC
few	TRBD1	TRBV3-1	TRBJ2-5	CASSLIRTGFKETQYF	TGTGCCAGCAGCCTCATAAGGACAGGTTTCAAAGAGACCCAGTACTTC
many	-	TRBV10-1	TRBJ2-1	CASSESVSNEQFF	TGCGCCAGCAGTGAGTCGGTCTCCAATGAGCAGTTCTTC
many	TRBD1	TRBV7-2	TRBJ1-1	CASSSRTGGTEAFF	TGTGCCAGCAGCTCAAGGACAGGGGGCACTGAAGCTTTCTTT
many	-	TRBV28	TRBJ1-2	CASSMYREFLNYGYTF	TGTGCCAGCAGTATGTACAGGGAATTCCTTAACTATGGCTACACCTTC
many	-	TRBV12-5	TRBJ2-5	CASGQQNQETQYF	TGTGCTAGTGGCCAACAGAACCAAGAGACCCAGTACTTC
many	-	TRBV5-1	TRBJ2-7	CASRAHYEQYF	TGCGCCAGCAGGGCCCACTACGAGCAGTACTTC
few	-	TRBV4-3	TRBJ1-1	CASSHHTQGRDTEAFF	TGCGCCAGCAGCCATCACACCCAGGGACGTGACACTGAAGCTTTCTTT
many	TRBD1	TRBV6-1	TRBJ2-1	CASSATGTVLNEQFF	TGTGCCAGCAGTGCGACCGGGACAGTTTTAAATGAGCAGTTCTTC
many	TRBD1	TRBV6-1	TRBJ2-1	CATGDRLSDEQFF	TGTGCCACCGGGGACAGGCTTAGCGATGAGCAGTTCTTC
many	TRBD1	TRBV11-1	TRBJ2-3	CASSVQGATDTQYF	TGTGCCAGCAGTGTCCAGGGGGCTACAGATACGCAGTATTTT
many	-	TRBV12-3/TRBV12-4	TRBJ2-6	CASSSTSGANVLTF	TGTGCCAGCAGTTCGACCTCTGGGGCCAACGTCCTGACTTTC
many	-	TRBV6-1	TRBJ1-6	CASRGNSPLHF	TGTGCCAGCAGAGGGAATTCACCCCTCCACTTT
many	-	TRBV5-1	TRBJ1-1	CASSSGTLMNTEAFF	TGCGCCAGCAGCTCAGGGACACTCATGAACACTGAAGCTTTCTTT
many	TRBD2	TRBV7-2	TRBJ2-1	CASSSYSGGAGEQFF	TGTGCCAGCAGCTCCTATAGCGGGGGGGCCGGTGAGCAGTTCTTC
many	-	TRBV6-1	TRBJ2-2	CASMVQPRLGTGELFF	TGTGCCAGCATGGTACAGCCCCGGTTAGGGACCGGGGAGCTGTTTTTT
few	-	TRBV7-3	TRBJ2-5	CASSLSGSTGETQYF	TGTGCCAGCAGCTTATCTGGCAGTACGGGAGAGACCCAGTACTTC
many	-	TRBV29-1	TRBJ1-4	CSVGGGTNEKLFF	TGCAGCGTTGGGGGGGGAACTAATGAAAAACTGTTTTTT
few	-	TRBV20-1	TRBJ1-6	CSAATGTTMNSPLHF	TGCAGTGCCGCTACCGGGACTACGATGAATTCACCCCTCCACTTT